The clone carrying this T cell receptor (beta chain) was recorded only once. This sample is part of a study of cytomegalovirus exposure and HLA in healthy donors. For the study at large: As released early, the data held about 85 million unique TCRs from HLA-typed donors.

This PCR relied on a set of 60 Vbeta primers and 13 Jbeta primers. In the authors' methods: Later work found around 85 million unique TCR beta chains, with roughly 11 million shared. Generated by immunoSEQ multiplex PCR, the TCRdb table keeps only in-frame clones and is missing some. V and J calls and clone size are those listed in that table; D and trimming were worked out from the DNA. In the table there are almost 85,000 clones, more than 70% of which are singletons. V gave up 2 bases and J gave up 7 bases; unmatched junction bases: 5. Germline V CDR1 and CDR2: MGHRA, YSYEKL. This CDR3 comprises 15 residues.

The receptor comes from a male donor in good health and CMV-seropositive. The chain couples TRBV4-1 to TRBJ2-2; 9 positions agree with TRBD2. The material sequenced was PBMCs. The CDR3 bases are TGCGCCAGCAGCCAATTTGCTAGCGGGAACGGGGAGCTGTTTTTT. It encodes CASSQFASGNGELFF.